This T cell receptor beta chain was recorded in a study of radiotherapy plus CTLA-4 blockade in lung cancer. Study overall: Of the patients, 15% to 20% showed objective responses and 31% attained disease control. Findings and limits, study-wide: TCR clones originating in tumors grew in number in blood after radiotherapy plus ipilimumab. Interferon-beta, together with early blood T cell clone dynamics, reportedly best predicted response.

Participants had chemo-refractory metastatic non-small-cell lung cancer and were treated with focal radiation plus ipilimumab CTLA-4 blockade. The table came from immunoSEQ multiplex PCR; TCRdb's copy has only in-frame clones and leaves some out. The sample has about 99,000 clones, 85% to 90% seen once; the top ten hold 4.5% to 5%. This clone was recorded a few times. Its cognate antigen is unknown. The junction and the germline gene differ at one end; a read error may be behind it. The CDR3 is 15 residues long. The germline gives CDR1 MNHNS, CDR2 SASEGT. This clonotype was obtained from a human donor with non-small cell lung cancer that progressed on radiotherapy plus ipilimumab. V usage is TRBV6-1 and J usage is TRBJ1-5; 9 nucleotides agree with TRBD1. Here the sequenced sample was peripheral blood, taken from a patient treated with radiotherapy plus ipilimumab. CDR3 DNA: TGTGCCAGCAGTGAAGGACAGGGGGAATTTCAGGCCCAGCATTTT. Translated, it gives CASSEGQGEFQAQHF.